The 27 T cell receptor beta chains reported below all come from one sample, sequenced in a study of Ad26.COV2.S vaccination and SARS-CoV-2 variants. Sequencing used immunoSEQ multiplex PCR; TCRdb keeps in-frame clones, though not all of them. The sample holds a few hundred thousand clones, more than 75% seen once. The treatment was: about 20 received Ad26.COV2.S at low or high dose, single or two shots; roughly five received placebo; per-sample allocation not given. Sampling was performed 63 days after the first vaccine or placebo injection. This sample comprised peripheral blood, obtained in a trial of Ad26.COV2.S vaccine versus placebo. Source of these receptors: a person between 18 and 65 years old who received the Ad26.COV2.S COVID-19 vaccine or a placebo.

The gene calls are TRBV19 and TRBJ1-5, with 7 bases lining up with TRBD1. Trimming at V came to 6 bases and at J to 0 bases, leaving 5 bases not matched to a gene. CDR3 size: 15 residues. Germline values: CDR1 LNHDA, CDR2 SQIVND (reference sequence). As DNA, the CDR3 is TGTGCCAGTAGGATACAGGGGAATAGCAATCAGCCCCAGCATTTT. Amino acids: CASRIQGNSNQPQHF.

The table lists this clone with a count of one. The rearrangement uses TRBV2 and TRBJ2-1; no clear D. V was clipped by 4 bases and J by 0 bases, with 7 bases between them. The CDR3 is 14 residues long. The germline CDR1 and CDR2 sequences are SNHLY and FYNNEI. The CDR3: CASSGLYSYNEQFF. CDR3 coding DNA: TGTGCCAGCAGTGGCTTGTACTCCTACAATGAGCAGTTCTTC.

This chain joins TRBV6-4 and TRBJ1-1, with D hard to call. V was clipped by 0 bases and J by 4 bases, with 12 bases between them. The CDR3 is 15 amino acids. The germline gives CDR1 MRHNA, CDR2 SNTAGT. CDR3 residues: CASSDSIPLATEAFF. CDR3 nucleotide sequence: TGTGCCAGCAGTGACTCAATCCCCTTAGCCACTGAAGCTTTCTTT.

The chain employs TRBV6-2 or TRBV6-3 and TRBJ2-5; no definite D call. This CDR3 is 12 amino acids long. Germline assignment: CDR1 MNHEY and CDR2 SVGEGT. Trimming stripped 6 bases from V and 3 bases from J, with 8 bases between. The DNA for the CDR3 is TGTGCCAGCAGCTTCAATAAAGAGACCCAGTACTTC. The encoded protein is CASSFNKETQYF.

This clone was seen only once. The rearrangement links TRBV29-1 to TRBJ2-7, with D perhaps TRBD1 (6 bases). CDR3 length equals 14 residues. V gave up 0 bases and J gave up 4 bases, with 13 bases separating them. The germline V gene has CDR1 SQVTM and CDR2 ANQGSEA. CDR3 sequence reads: CSVEDRGTKYEQYF. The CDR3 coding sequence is TGCAGCGTTGAAGATCGAGGGACAAAATACGAGCAGTACTTC.

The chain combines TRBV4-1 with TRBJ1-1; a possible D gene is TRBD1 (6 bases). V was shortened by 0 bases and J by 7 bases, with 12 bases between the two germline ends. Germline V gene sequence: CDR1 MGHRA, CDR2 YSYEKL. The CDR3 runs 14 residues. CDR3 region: CASSQDNRVNEAFF. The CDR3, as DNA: TGCGCCAGCAGCCAAGATAACAGGGTAAATGAAGCTTTCTTT.

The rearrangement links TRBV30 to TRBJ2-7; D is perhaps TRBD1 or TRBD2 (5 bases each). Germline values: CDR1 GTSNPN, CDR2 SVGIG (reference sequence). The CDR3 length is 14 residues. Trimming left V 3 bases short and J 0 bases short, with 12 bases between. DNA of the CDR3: TGTGCCTGGAGGACGGGACGGTACTCCTACGAGCAGTACTTC. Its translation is CAWRTGRYSYEQYF.

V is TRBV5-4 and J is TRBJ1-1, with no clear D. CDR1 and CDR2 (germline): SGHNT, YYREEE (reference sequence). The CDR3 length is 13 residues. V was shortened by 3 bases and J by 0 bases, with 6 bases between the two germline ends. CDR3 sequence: CASSWTVNTEAFF. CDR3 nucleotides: TGTGCCAGCAGCTGGACGGTGAACACTGAAGCTTTCTTT. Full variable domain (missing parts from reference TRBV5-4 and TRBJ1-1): ETGVTQSPTHLIKTRGQQVTLRCSSQSGHNTVSWYQQALGQGPQFIFQYYREEENGRGNFPPRFSGLQFPNYSSELNVNALELDDSALYLCASSWTVNTEAFFGQGTRLTVV.

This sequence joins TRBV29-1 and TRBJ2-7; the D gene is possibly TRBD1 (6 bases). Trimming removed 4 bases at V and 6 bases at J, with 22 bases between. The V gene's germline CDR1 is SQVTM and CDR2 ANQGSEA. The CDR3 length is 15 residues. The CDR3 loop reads CSVVTREGLGAEQYF. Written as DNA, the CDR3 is TGCAGCGTTGTCACCCGAGAGGGGTTGGGGGCCGAGCAGTACTTC.

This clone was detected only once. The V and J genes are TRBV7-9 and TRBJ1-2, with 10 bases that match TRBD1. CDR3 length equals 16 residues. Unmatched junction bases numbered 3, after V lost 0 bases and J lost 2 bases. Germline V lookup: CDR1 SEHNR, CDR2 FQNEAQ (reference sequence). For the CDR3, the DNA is TGTGCCAGCAGCTTAGCGGGGACAGGGGTAAACTATGGCTACACCTTC. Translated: CASSLAGTGVNYGYTF.

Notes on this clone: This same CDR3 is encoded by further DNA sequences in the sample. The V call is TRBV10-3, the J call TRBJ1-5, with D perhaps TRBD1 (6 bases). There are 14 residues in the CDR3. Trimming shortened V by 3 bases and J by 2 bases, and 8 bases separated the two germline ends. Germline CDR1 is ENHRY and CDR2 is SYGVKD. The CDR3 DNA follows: TGTGCCATCAGTGACAGGGGTGGCAATCAGCCCCAGCATTTT. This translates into CAISDRGGNQPQHF.

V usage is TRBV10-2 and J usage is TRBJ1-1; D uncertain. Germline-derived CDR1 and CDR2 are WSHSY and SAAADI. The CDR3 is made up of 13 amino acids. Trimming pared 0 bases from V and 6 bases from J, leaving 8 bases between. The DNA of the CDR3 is TGCGCCAGCAGTGAGTCGATGTCCCCTGAAGCTTTCTTT. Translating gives CASSESMSPEAFF.

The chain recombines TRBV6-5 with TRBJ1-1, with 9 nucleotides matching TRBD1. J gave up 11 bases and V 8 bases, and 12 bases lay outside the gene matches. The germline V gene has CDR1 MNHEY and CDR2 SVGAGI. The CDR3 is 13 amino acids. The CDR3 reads CASHAEGTGRAFF. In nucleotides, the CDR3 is TGTGCCAGCCATGCCGAGGGGACAGGGAGGGCTTTCTTT.

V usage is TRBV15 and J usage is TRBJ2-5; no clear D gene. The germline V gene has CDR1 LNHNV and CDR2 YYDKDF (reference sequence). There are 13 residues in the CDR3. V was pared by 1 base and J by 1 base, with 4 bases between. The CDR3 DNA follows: TGTGCCACCAGCAGAGCAACCCAAGAGACCCAGTACTTC. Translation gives CATSRATQETQYF. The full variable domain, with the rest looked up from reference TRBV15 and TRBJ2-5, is DAMVIQNPRYQVTQFGKPVTLSCSQTLNHNVMYWYQQKSSQAPKLLFHYYDKDFNNEADTPDNFQSRRPNTSFCFLDIRSPGLGDTAMYLCATSRATQETQYFGPGTRLLVL.

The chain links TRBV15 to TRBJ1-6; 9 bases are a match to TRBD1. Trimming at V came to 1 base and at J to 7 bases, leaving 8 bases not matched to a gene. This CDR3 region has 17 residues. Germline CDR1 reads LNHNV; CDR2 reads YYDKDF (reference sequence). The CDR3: CATSRGSDRGPNSPLHF. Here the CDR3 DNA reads TGTGCCACCAGCAGAGGATCGGACAGGGGCCCCAATTCACCCCTCCACTTT.

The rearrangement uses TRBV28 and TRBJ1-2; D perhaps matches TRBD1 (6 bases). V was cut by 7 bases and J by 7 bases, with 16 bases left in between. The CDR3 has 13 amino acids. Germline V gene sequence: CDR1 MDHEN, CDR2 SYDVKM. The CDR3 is CASTSGRGSGYTF. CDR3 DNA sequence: TGTGCCAGCACCTCCGGGAGGGGGTCTGGCTACACCTTC.

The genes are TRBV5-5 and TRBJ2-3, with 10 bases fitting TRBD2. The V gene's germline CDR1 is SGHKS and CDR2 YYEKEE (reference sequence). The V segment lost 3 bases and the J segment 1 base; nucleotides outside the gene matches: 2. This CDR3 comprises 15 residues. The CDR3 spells CASSSGLAGTDTQYF. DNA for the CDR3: TGTGCCAGCAGCTCTGGACTAGCGGGCACAGATACGCAGTATTTT.

Written as DNA, the CDR3 is TGTGCCAGCAGCCAACGGGCGCAACTCGACGAGCAGTACTTC. Residues: CASSQRAQLDEQYF. J is TRBJ2-7 and V is TRBV7-2; unclear D gene. Germline V CDR1 and CDR2: SGHTA, FQGNSA. The V end was cut by 5 bases, the J end by 5 bases, with 16 bases between. CDR3 length equals 14 residues. Supplemented by reference TRBV7-2 and TRBJ2-7, the full variable domain reads GAGVSQSPSNKVTEKGKDVELRCDPISGHTALYWYRQSLGQGLEFLIYFQGNSAPDKSGLPSDRFSAERTGGSVSTLTIQRTQQEDSAVYLCASSQRAQLDEQYFGPGTRLTVT.

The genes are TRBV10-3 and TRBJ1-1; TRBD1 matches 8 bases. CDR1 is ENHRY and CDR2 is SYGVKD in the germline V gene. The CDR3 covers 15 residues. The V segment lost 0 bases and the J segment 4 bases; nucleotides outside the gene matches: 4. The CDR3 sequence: CAISESTGESTEAFF. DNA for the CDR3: TGTGCCATCAGTGAGTCGACAGGGGAAAGCACTGAAGCTTTCTTT.

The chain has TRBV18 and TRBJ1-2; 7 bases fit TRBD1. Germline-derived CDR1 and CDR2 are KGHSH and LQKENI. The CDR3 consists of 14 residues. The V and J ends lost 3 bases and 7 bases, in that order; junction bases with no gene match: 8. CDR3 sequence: CASSPSGDSGGYTF. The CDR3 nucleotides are TGTGCCAGCTCACCTTCGGGGGACAGCGGTGGCTACACCTTC.

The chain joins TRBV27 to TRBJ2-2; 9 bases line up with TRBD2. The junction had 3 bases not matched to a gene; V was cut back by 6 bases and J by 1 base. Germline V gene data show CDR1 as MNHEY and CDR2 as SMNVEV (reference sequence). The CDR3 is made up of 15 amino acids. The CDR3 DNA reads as TGTGCCAGCAGCCTAGCGGGGCAGAACACCGGGGAGCTGTTTTTT. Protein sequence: CASSLAGQNTGELFF.

In DNA form, the CDR3 reads TGTGCCAGCAGCTTAGAGCGGGGGATCGGGGAGACCCAGTACTTC. Its translation: CASSLERGIGETQYF. This sequence joins TRBV7-2 and TRBJ2-5, with TRBD2 identical over 8 bases. Per the germline V gene, CDR1 is SGHTA and CDR2 is FQGNSA. The CDR3 sequence is 15 residues long. V shed 1 base and J 5 bases; nucleotides not matched to a gene: 6.

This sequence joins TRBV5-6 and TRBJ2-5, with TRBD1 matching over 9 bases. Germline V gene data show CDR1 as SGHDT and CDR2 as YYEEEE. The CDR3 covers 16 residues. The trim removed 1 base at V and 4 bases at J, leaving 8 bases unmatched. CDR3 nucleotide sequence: TGTGCCAGCAGCTTGTTGGGACAGGGAATTTTAGAGACCCAGTACTTC. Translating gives CASSLLGQGILETQYF.

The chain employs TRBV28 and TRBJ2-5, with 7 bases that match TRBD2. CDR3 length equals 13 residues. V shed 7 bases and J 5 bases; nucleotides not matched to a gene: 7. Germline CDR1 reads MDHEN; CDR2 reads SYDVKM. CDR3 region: CASMGRVPETQYF. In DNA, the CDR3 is TGTGCCAGCATGGGGAGGGTGCCGGAGACCCAGTACTTC.

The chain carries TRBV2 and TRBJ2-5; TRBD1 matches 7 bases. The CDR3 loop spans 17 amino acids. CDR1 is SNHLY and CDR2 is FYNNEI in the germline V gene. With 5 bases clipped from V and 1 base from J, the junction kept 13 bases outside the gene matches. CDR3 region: CASSLERGRTFQETQYF. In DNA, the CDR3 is TGTGCCAGCAGTCTCGAGAGGGGGCGGACCTTCCAAGAGACCCAGTACTTC.

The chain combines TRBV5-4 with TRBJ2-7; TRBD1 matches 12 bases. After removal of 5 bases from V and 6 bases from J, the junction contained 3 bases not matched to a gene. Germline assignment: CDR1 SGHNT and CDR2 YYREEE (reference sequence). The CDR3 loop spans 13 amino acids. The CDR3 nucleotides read TGTGCCAGCAGGGGGGACAGGGGGCGCGAGCAGTACTTC. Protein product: CASRGDRGREQYF.

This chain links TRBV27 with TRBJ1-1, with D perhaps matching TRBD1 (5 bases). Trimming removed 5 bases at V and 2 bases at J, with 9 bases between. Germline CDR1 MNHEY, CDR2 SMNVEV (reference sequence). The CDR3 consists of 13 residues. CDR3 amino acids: CASSMTANTEAFF. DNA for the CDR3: TGTGCCAGCAGTATGACAGCTAACACTGAAGCTTTCTTT.